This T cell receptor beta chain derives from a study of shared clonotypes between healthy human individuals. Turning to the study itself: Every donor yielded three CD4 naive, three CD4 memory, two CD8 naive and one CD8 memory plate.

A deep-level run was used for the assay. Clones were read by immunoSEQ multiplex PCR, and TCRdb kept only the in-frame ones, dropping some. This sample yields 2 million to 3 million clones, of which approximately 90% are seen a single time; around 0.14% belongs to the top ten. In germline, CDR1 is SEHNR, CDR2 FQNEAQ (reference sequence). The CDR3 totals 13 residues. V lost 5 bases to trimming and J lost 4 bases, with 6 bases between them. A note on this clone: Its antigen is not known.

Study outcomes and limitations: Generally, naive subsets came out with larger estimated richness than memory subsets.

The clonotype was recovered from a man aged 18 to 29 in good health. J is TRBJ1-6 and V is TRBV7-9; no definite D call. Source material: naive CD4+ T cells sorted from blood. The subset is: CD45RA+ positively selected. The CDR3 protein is CASSPWYNSPLHF. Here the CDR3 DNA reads TGTGCCAGCAGCCCATGGTATAATTCACCCCTCCACTTT.